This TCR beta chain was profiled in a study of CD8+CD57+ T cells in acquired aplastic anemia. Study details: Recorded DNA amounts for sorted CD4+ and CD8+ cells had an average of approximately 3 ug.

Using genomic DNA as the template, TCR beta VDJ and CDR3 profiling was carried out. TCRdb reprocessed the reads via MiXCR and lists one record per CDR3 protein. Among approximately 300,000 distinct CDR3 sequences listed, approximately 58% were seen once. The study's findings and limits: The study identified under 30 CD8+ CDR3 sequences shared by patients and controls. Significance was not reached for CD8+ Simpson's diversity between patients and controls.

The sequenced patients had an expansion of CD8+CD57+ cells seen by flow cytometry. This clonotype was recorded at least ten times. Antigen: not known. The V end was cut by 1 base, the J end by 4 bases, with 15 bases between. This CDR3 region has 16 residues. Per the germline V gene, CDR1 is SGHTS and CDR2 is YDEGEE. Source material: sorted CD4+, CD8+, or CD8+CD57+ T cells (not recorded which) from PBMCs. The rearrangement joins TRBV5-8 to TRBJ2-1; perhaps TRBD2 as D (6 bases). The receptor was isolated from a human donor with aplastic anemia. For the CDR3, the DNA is TGTGCCAGCAGCTTGCCCCCGCCGACTAGATACAATGAGCAGTTCTTC. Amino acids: CASSLPPPTRYNEQFF. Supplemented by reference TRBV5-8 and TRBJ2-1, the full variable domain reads EAGVTQSPTHLIKTRGQQATLRCSPISGHTSVYWYQQALGLGLQFLLWYDEGEERNRGNFPPRFSGRQFPNYSSELNVNALELEDSALYLCASSLPPPTRYNEQFFGPGTRLTVL.